This T cell receptor (beta chain) came from a study of CD8+ T cells in alopecia areata. At the level of the study: Twice daily, treated patients received 5 to 10 mg of oral tofacitinib. Tofacitinib therapy took 6 to 18 months; 6 months off drug came after.

Isolated RNA was reverse transcribed into cDNA used as the sequencing template. Produced via immunoSEQ multiplex PCR; TCRdb's table is partial and in-frame only. This table holds around 140,000 clones, roughly 53% found once. Punch biopsies of lesional scalp, plus peripheral blood, were taken from alopecia areata patients. Findings and limits, study-wide: Especially in alopecia totalis/universalis, lesional scalp showed greater clonality than normal scalp did.

The CDR3 totals 16 residues. The V gene end was trimmed by 4 bases and the J gene end by 4 bases; junction bases not matched to a gene: 12. The germline CDR1 and CDR2 sequences are SGHAT and FQNNGV. In regard to this clone: As yet, its antigen is unknown.

Sample: CD4+ T cells sorted from blood, taken at week 0. The sequence was obtained from a human donor with alopecia areata. The chain combines TRBV11-2 with TRBJ2-7; 8 bases are shared with TRBD2. The CDR3 DNA sequence: TGTGCCAGCAGCTCGCCGCTGTGGCTAGCGGGTTACGAGCAGTACTTC. Its protein is CASSSPLWLAGYEQYF.